This T cell receptor (beta chain) was sequenced during a study of T cell repertoires in cytomegalovirus infection. Overall study: Public TCR beta signatures indicated both CMV infection and matching HLA type.

Study outcomes and limitations: The study identified carriers of CMV plus the relevant HLA from cumulative public TCR beta family frequency.

As to this clonotype: Its antigen is as yet unknown.

There are 12 residues in the CDR3. Germline CDR1 reads SQVTM; CDR2 reads ANQGSEA. Using its own MiXCR run on the reads, TCRdb lists one record per CDR3 protein. The table includes under 200,000 distinct CDR3 sequences, 28% detected once. The specimen was PBMCs. The TCR originated in a human donor in good health (CMV status not recorded). Some clones in this sample may be carry-over from other donors' samples. V usage is TRBV29-1 and J usage is TRBJ1-1; possibly TRBD1 for D (6 bases). The CDR3, as DNA: TGCAGTGGAGGGGGGGTGAACACTGAAGCTTTCTTT. This codes for CSGGGVNTEAFF.